These 3 T cell receptor beta chains were all obtained from the same sample, sequenced in a study of patients and donors after allogeneic stem cell transplantation. A single record per CDR3 protein comes from TCRdb applying MiXCR to the RT-PCR reads. The sample lists some 880,000 distinct CDR3 sequences; about 20% were seen once. The sample comprised blood, either unsorted or a sorted T cell fraction (not recorded which). Every receptor here comes from a human donor who was either an allogeneic HSCT recipient or a stem cell or donor lymphocyte infusion donor (not recorded which). It is not recorded whose cells these are; they may come from a transplant donor.

The chain couples TRBV12-3 or TRBV12-4 to TRBJ1-3; TRBD1 might be the D (6 bases). The CDR3 is 18 residues long. The V gene lost 5 bases and the J gene lost 3 bases, with 23 bases spanning the gap. CDR3 DNA sequence: TGTGCCAGCAGTCCCAGAAGGGGGGCGGTTCTAAATGGAAACACCATATATTTT. Encoded protein: CASSPRRGAVLNGNTIYF.

J is TRBJ2-1 and V is TRBV5-1; possible D gene TRBD2, 6 bases. This CDR3 comprises 18 residues. Germline CDR1 is SGHRS and CDR2 is YFSETQ. The V end lost 1 base, the J end lost 6 bases, and 23 bases lay between the germline ends. CDR3 DNA sequence: TGCGCCAGCAGCTTGATTCGCGCGGGGCAGTTGGGTTTCAATGAGCAGTTCTTC. Translating it yields CASSLIRAGQLGFNEQFF.

V gene TRBV20-1 combines with J gene TRBJ2-7; 7 bases align to TRBD2. The CDR3 runs 17 residues. J gave up 2 bases and V 0 bases, and 13 bases lay outside the gene matches. CDR1 and CDR2 from the germline V gene are DFQATT and SNEGSKA (reference sequence). The CDR3 DNA follows: TGCAGTGCTAGAGACCGCAACACCGGGACTACCCCCTACGAGCAGTACTTC. It codes for CSARDRNTGTTPYEQYF.